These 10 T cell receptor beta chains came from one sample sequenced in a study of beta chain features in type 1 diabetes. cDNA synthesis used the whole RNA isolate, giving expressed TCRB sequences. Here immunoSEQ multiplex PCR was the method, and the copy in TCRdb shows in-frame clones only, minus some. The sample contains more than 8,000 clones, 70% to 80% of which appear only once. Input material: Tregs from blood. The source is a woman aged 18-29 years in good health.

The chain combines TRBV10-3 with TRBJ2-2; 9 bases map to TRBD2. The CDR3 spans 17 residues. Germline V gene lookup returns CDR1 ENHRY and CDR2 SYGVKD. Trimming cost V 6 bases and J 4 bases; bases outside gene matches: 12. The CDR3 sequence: CAIRRLAGLDFTGELFF. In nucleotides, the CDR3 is TGTGCCATCAGAAGGCTAGCGGGACTCGATTTCACCGGGGAGCTGTTTTTT.

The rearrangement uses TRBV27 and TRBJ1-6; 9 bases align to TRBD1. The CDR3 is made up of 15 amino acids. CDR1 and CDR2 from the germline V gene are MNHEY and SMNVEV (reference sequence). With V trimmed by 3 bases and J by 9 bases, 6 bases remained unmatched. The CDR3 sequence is CASSFTRQGVSPLHF. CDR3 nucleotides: TGTGCCAGCAGTTTTACGAGACAGGGGGTTTCACCCCTCCACTTT.

The CDR3 nucleotides read TGTGCCAGCAGCTTTTCAGGGGACTATGGCTACACCTTC. Amino acid sequence: CASSFSGDYGYTF. V usage is TRBV5-5 and J usage is TRBJ1-2; D may be TRBD1 (6 bases). The V and J ends lost 2 bases and 3 bases respectively, with 8 bases between them. Germline loops: CDR1 SGHKS, CDR2 YYEKEE (reference sequence). CDR3 length: 13 amino acids.

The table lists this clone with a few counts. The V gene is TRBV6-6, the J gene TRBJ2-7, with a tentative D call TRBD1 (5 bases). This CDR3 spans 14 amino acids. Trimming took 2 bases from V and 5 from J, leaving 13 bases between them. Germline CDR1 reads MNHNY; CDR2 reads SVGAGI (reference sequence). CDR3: CASSYGSRRDEQYF. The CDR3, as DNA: TGTGCCAGCAGTTACGGTTCTCGCAGGGACGAGCAGTACTTC.

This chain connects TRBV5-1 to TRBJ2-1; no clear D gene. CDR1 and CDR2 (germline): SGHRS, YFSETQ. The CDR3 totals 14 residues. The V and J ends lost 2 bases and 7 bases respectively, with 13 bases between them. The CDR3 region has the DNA TGCGCCAGCAGCTTCTATCTAGGATCAAATGAGCAGTTCTTC. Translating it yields CASSFYLGSNEQFF.

CDR3 DNA: TGTGCCAGCAGTGAAGCGCAACTAACCTCTGGAAACACCATATATTTT. Amino acids: CASSEAQLTSGNTIYF. The chain links TRBV6-1 to TRBJ1-3; no reliable D call. Between the trimmed V and J ends, which lost 0 bases and 0 bases, there was a span of 9 bases. The CDR3 loop spans 16 amino acids. In germline, CDR1 is MNHNS, CDR2 SASEGT.

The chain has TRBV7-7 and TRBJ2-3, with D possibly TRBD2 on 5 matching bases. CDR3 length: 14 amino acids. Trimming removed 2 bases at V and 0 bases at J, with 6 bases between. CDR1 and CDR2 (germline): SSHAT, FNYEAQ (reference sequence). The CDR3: CASSLRGSTDTQYF. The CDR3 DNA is TGTGCCAGCAGCTTAAGAGGGAGCACAGATACGCAGTATTTT.

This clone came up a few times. The CDR3 region has the DNA TGTGCCTGGAGTGTACAGGGCACAGATACGCAGTATTTT. This translates into CAWSVQGTDTQYF. V is TRBV30 and J is TRBJ2-3, with D maybe TRBD1 (5 bases). Germline CDR1 reads GTSNPN; CDR2 reads SVGIG (reference sequence). V shed 0 bases and J shed 1 base, with 5 bases lying between them. This CDR3 spans 13 amino acids.

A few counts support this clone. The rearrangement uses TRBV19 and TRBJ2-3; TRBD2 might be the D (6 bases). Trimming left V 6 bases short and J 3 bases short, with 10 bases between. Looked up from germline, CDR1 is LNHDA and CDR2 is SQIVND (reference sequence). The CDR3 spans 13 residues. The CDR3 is CASRLEGTDTQYF. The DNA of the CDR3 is TGTGCCAGTAGGTTGGAGGGGACAGATACGCAGTATTTT.

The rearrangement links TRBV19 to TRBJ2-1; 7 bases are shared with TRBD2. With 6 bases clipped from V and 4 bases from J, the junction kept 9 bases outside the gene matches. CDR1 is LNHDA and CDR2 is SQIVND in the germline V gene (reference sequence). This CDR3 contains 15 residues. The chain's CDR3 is CASSGSWGGYNEQFF. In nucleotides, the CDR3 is TGTGCCAGTAGCGGGTCGTGGGGGGGATACAATGAGCAGTTCTTC.